The 27 T cell receptor beta chains below all came from one sample that was sequenced in a study of siplizumab effects on memory and regulatory T cells. Using immunoSEQ multiplex PCR, the repertoire was profiled, and TCRdb retains in-frame clones only, with some absent. The table lists 85,000 to 130,000 clones, about 90% of them singletons. The sequenced sample was Tregs sorted from blood. Receptor source: a human donor in good health.

J is TRBJ2-3 and V is TRBV7-2; D unresolved. This CDR3 has 14 residues. Germline CDR1 reads SGHTA; CDR2 reads FQGNSA. V was shortened by 1 base and J by 2 bases, with 7 bases between the two germline ends. CDR3 coding DNA: TGTGCCAGCAGCTTAGGGCCGGTCACAGATACGCAGTATTTT. Translation gives CASSLGPVTDTQYF.

This chain links TRBV5-1 with TRBJ2-3; unclear D gene. Trimming took 3 bases from V and 5 from J, leaving 10 bases between them. CDR3 length equals 13 residues. Germline CDR1 is SGHRS and CDR2 is YFSETQ. CDR3 sequence (DNA): TGCGCCAGCAGCTCTATGGGTGGAGATACGCAGTATTTT. It encodes CASSSMGGDTQYF.

The chain employs TRBV5-1 and TRBJ2-2; D may be TRBD1 (6 bases). The ends were cut back, 6 bases at V and 0 bases at J, with 12 bases in the middle. This CDR3 contains 15 residues. Germline lookup yields CDR1 SGHRS and CDR2 YFSETQ. CDR3 amino acids: CASNRDLANTGELFF. CDR3 bases: TGCGCCAGCAACAGGGACCTCGCGAACACCGGGGAGCTGTTTTTT.

The chain has TRBV5-4 and TRBJ2-7; D is possibly TRBD2 (6 bases). The CDR3 covers 15 residues. In germline, CDR1 is SGHNT, CDR2 YYREEE (reference sequence). Trimming removed 1 base from V and 1 base from J, with 12 bases in between. CDR3 protein: CASSLPQGTSYEQYF. CDR3 sequence (DNA): TGTGCCAGCAGCTTGCCACAAGGGACTTCCTACGAGCAGTACTTC. The complete variable domain, with remaining parts taken from reference TRBV5-4 and TRBJ2-7, reads ETGVTQSPTHLIKTRGQQVTLRCSSQSGHNTVSWYQQALGQGPQFIFQYYREEENGRGNFPPRFSGLQFPNYSSELNVNALELDDSALYLCASSLPQGTSYEQYFGPGTRLTVT.

For the CDR3, the DNA is TGTGCCAGCAGTGCGACAGGGAGCTCCTACAATGAGCAGTTCTTC. It codes for CASSATGSSYNEQFF. V usage is TRBV6-1 and J usage is TRBJ2-1; TRBD1 aligns across 7 bases. CDR1 is MNHNS, CDR2 SASEGT, per germline. V shed 4 bases, J shed 0 bases, and the junction held 3 bases outside the gene matches. The CDR3 consists of 15 residues.

V is TRBV5-4 and J is TRBJ2-7; 13 bases fit TRBD2. Unmatched junction bases numbered 5, after V lost 4 bases and J lost 4 bases. Germline V CDR1 and CDR2: SGHNT, YYREEE (reference sequence). This CDR3 has 15 amino acids. CDR3 residues: CASSHGLAGVYEQYF. DNA of the CDR3: TGTGCCAGCAGCCACGGACTAGCGGGAGTATACGAGCAGTACTTC.

The chain employs TRBV5-1 and TRBJ1-2, with D unclear. Germline CDR1 SGHRS, CDR2 YFSETQ. The CDR3 length is 12 residues. Between the trimmed V and J ends, which lost 0 bases and 8 bases, there was a span of 8 bases. The CDR3 DNA reads as TGCGCCAGCAGCTTGGTGGGTGAGGGCTACACCTTC. Amino acids: CASSLVGEGYTF.

This clone was counted once. V is TRBV7-9 and J is TRBJ2-3; D is undetermined. The CDR3 runs to 11 residues. Germline CDR1 is SEHNR and CDR2 is FQNEAQ (reference sequence). The V and J ends lost 8 bases and 4 bases respectively, with 7 bases between them. The CDR3 DNA reads as TGTGCCAGCTCCGCCTCAGATACGCAGTATTTT. It codes for CASSASDTQYF. The complete variable domain, with remaining parts taken from reference TRBV7-9 and TRBJ2-3, reads DTGVSQNPRHKITKRGQNVTFRCDPISEHNRLYWYRQTLGQGPEFLTYFQNEAQLEKSRLLSDRFSAERPKGSFSTLEIQRTEQGDSAMYLCASSASDTQYFGPGTRLTVL.

CDR3 DNA sequence: TGTGCCAGCAGCGAGGGACAGGGAGGAGAGACCCAGTACTTC. As protein: CASSEGQGGETQYF. The V and J genes are TRBV9 and TRBJ2-5; 9 bases agree with TRBD1. Germline-derived CDR1 and CDR2 are SGDLS and YYNGEE. V lost 3 bases to trimming and J lost 4 bases; unmatched junction nucleotides: 4. This CDR3 contains 14 residues. Using reference TRBV9 and TRBJ2-5 for the parts outside the CDR3, the full variable domain is DSGVTQTPKHLITATGQRVTLRCSPRSGDLSVYWYQQSLDQGLQFLIQYYNGEERAKGNILERFSAQQFPDLHSELNLSSLELGDSALYFCASSEGQGGETQYFGPGTRLLVL.

The CDR3 region has the DNA TGTGCCAGCACCCGGGTTCCAGGGCGGAGCACAGATACGCAGTATTTT. It translates to CASTRVPGRSTDTQYF. The chain uses TRBV5-6 and TRBJ2-3; possibly TRBD1 for D (5 bases). The V end was cut by 6 bases, the J end by 0 bases, with 17 bases between. CDR1 is SGHDT and CDR2 is YYEEEE in the germline V gene. The CDR3 consists of 16 residues.

Relative to its sample, this clone is medium-sized. The V and J genes are TRBV5-6 and TRBJ2-3, with 9 positions matching TRBD2. J gave up 3 bases and V 3 bases, and 5 bases lay outside the gene matches. This CDR3 has 15 residues. Germline V gene data show CDR1 as SGHDT and CDR2 as YYEEEE. The CDR3 DNA sequence: TGTGCCAGCAGCTCGACTAGCGGCATAACAGATACGCAGTATTTT. It translates to CASSSTSGITDTQYF.

V is TRBV5-3 and J is TRBJ2-7, with D tentatively TRBD1 (5 bases). TRBV5-3 is an ORF for which the function is uncertain. V lost 4 bases, J lost 6 bases, and 14 bases lay in between. This CDR3 is built from 13 residues. In DNA, the CDR3 is TGTGCCAGAAGCCCCGCGGACACTCCCGAGCAGTACTTC. This encodes CARSPADTPEQYF.

The chain is built from TRBV7-9 and TRBJ1-4; D gene uncertain. CDR3 length: 12 amino acids. The germline gives CDR1 SEHNR, CDR2 FQNEAQ (reference sequence). V was cut by 1 base and J by 8 bases, with 5 bases left in between. The CDR3 region is CASSLVREKLFF. CDR3 coding DNA: TGTGCCAGCAGCTTAGTTAGGGAAAAACTGTTTTTT.

In its sample, this clone was seen once. This chain joins TRBV10-3 and TRBJ2-5; D may match TRBD1 or TRBD2 (5 bases each). The J call is uncertain, as TRBJ2-7 better fits the DNA end. CDR3 size: 12 residues. The germline gives CDR1 ENHRY, CDR2 SYGVKD. CDR3 in DNA: TGTGCCATCAGTGGGGGACGGGGCGAGCAGTACTTC. Translated: CAISGGRGEQYF.

This CDR3 is CASSVLGTGAGELFF. The DNA for the CDR3 is TGTGCCAGCAGCGTCTTAGGGACAGGGGCGGGGGAGCTGTTTTTT. The J gene is TRBJ2-2, the V gene TRBV9; 10 bases match TRBD1. With V trimmed by 2 bases and J by 8 bases, 6 bases remained unmatched. CDR3 length equals 15 residues. Germline V gene data show CDR1 as SGDLS and CDR2 as YYNGEE.

The V call is TRBV4-1, the J call TRBJ2-1, with a weak D call TRBD1 (6 bases). Germline lookup yields CDR1 MGHRA and CDR2 YSYEKL. The CDR3 runs 14 residues. V was cut by 3 bases and J by 8 bases, with 14 bases left in between. The CDR3 DNA reads TGCGCCAGCAGCCATAGCACAGGGCAACATGAGCAGTTCTTC. Its translation: CASSHSTGQHEQFF.

The genes are TRBV28 and TRBJ2-1, with D tentatively TRBD2 (5 bases). The CDR3 loop spans 15 amino acids. V was trimmed by 4 bases and J by 0 bases, leaving 10 bases between them. Germline-derived CDR1 and CDR2 are MDHEN and SYDVKM. The CDR3 nucleotides read TGTGCCAGCAGTTGGACTCTTAGCTCCTACAATGAGCAGTTCTTC. Amino acids: CASSWTLSSYNEQFF.

This clone turned up a few times. The CDR3 here is CASRINSVYEQYF. The CDR3 nucleotides are TGTGCCAGCAGGATAAACAGTGTCTACGAGCAGTACTTC. The chain has TRBV28 and TRBJ2-7; D gene unclear. CDR3 size: 13 residues. Germline V gives CDR1 MDHEN, CDR2 SYDVKM. V was pared by 6 bases and J by 3 bases, with 12 bases between. Drawing the rest from reference TRBV28 and TRBJ2-7, the complete variable domain is DVKVTQSSRYLVKRTGEKVFLECVQDMDHENMFWYRQDPGLGLRLIYFSYDVKMKEKGDIPEGYSVSREKKERFSLILESASTNQTSMYLCASRINSVYEQYFGPGTRLTVT.

The V and J genes are TRBV18 and TRBJ2-7, with TRBD2 as a possible D gene (6 bases). The CDR3 extends over 14 amino acids. Trimming shortened V by 8 bases and J by 2 bases, and 16 bases separated the two germline ends. Looked up from germline, CDR1 is KGHSH and CDR2 is LQKENI. The chain's CDR3 is CASRGGDMPYEQYF. Here the CDR3 DNA reads TGTGCCAGCCGTGGAGGGGATATGCCCTACGAGCAGTACTTC.

The chain has TRBV2 and TRBJ1-5; D not certain. Germline V CDR1 and CDR2: SNHLY, FYNNEI. The CDR3 contains 13 residues. Trimming removed 4 bases from V and 0 bases from J, with 4 bases in between. Written as DNA, the CDR3 is TGTGCCAGCAGTGGCCCTAGCAATCAGCCCCAGCATTTT. The encoded protein is CASSGPSNQPQHF.

This clone appeared once. The rearrangement joins TRBV5-1 to TRBJ1-2; TRBD1 aligns across 9 bases. V lost 5 bases and J lost 4; bases outside the gene matches: 3. Germline CDR1 and CDR2: SGHRS and YFSETQ. The CDR3 runs to 13 residues. The CDR3 loop reads CASRPGQGYGYTF. CDR3 coding DNA: TGCGCCAGCAGACCGGGACAGGGCTATGGCTACACCTTC.

The chain couples TRBV5-6 to TRBJ1-2; D may be TRBD1 (5 bases). Trimming took 0 bases from V and 3 from J, leaving 15 bases between them. Germline loops: CDR1 SGHDT, CDR2 YYEEEE. The CDR3 is 16 residues long. CDR3 sequence (DNA): TGTGCCAGCAGCTTGGTTGGGACCAAATATTACTATGGCTACACCTTC. It yields the protein CASSLVGTKYYYGYTF.

This clone was found once. V and J are TRBV11-2 and TRBJ2-2; D gene unclear. V lost 1 base and J lost 0, with 6 bases in between. CDR1 SGHAT and CDR2 FQNNGV come from the germline V gene. The CDR3 loop spans 15 amino acids. The CDR3 sequence is CASSLVRPNTGELFF. The CDR3 DNA follows: TGTGCCAGCAGCTTAGTGCGTCCGAACACCGGGGAGCTGTTTTTT.

This chain uses TRBV7-9 with TRBJ2-3, with 8 bases fitting TRBD1. This CDR3 contains 17 residues. V was clipped by 5 bases and J by 7 bases; unmatched bases: 17. Germline V gene data show CDR1 as SEHNR and CDR2 as FQNEAQ (reference sequence). CDR3 in DNA: TGTGCCAGCAGCCCCCGAGGACAGGGTGGAGGGCCGTATACGCAGTATTTT. Translated: CASSPRGQGGGPYTQYF. The full variable domain, in which reference TRBV7-9 and TRBJ2-3 provide the parts outside the CDR3, is DTGVSQNPRHKITKRGQNVTFRCDPISEHNRLYWYRQTLGQGPEFLTYFQNEAQLEKSRLLSDRFSAERPKGSFSTLEIQRTEQGDSAMYLCASSPRGQGGGPYTQYFGPGTRLTVL.

This chain joins TRBV27 and TRBJ2-7; D is possibly TRBD1 (6 bases). The CDR3 consists of 14 residues. CDR1 MNHEY and CDR2 SMNVEV come from the germline V gene (reference sequence). V lost 6 bases to trimming and J lost 0 bases, with 12 bases between them. CDR3 bases: TGTGCCAGCAGACAGGGTTATAGCTCCTACGAGCAGTACTTC. It is translated as CASRQGYSSYEQYF.

The CDR3 nucleotides are TGTGCCAGCAGTTTATTCCTGGGTTACAATGAGCAGTTCTTC. It translates to CASSLFLGYNEQFF. The rearrangement joins TRBV27 to TRBJ2-1; D unclear. The CDR3 contains 14 residues. Germline values: CDR1 MNHEY, CDR2 SMNVEV (reference sequence). V lost 1 base, J lost 4 bases, and 8 bases lay in between.

V is TRBV28 and J is TRBJ1-5, with D maybe TRBD1 (6 bases). Looked up from germline, CDR1 is MDHEN and CDR2 is SYDVKM. V was trimmed by 6 bases and J by 9 bases, leaving 24 bases between them. This CDR3 contains 16 residues. In nucleotides, the CDR3 is TGTGCCAGCAGACAGCCGGGACACGCTAGGGTGAGGCCCCAGCATTTT. The encoded protein is CASRQPGHARVRPQHF.